The next 23 T cell receptor beta chains were all read from a single sample in a study of blood T cell repertoires in COVID-19. The table came from immunoSEQ multiplex PCR; TCRdb's copy has only in-frame clones and leaves some out. The sample shows some 280,000 clones, approximately 90% of them seen only once. The material sequenced was peripheral blood. Receptors were obtained from a woman aged 55-69 years with acute or convalescent COVID-19.

This chain links TRBV7-2 with TRBJ1-5; D perhaps matches TRBD1 (6 bases). V lost 4 bases to trimming and J lost 3 bases, with 16 bases between them. Germline CDR1 SGHTA, CDR2 FQGNSA. The CDR3 consists of 16 residues. This CDR3 reads CASSSTSQGFNQPQHF. CDR3 sequence (DNA): TGTGCCAGCAGCTCTACTTCACAGGGTTTCAATCAGCCCCAGCATTTT.

The chain carries TRBV27 and TRBJ2-2, with TRBD2 matching 9 bases. V lost 0 bases and J lost 6; bases outside the gene matches: 8. The CDR3 loop spans 17 amino acids. Germline V CDR1 and CDR2: MNHEY, SMNVEV (reference sequence). The CDR3 nucleotides are TGTGCCAGCAGTTTATCGCCCTTCCTAGCGGGATCCGGGGAGCTGTTTTTT. Encoded protein: CASSLSPFLAGSGELFF.

CDR3 sequence reads: CASSVGQGSGEQYF. The CDR3 DNA sequence: TGCGCCAGCAGCGTAGGACAGGGGTCTGGCGAGCAGTACTTC. V is TRBV5-1 and J is TRBJ2-7, with 9 bases matching TRBD1. Per germline, CDR1 SGHRS and CDR2 YFSETQ. CDR3 size: 14 residues. The ends lost 4 bases at V and 6 bases at J; junction bases unmatched: 8.

The chain employs TRBV6-6 and TRBJ1-2; maybe TRBD1 (6 bases). The V end lost 11 bases, the J end lost 0 bases, and 16 bases lay between the germline ends. The germline CDR1 and CDR2 sequences are MNHNY and SVGAGI (reference sequence). This CDR3 has 14 amino acids. Written as DNA, the CDR3 is TGTGCCTCCCAGGGGACCGCAGCTAACTATGGCTACACCTTC. This sequence encodes CASQGTAANYGYTF.

The chain recombines TRBV29-1 with TRBJ2-1; D is possibly TRBD1 (5 bases). V lost 6 bases and J lost 1, with 10 bases in between. Germline values: CDR1 SQVTM, CDR2 ANQGSEA. The CDR3 is made up of 13 amino acids. In DNA form, the CDR3 reads TGCAGCGTGATACGGACATCCTACAATGAGCAGTTCTTC. Encoded protein: CSVIRTSYNEQFF.

This rearrangement joins TRBV2 to TRBJ2-7, with TRBD2 identical over 9 bases. The CDR3 is 15 residues long. Looked up from germline, CDR1 is SNHLY and CDR2 is FYNNEI. V trimming: 3 bases; J trimming: 1 base; junction bases outside the gene matches: 4. CDR3 sequence: CASSEGGLASYEQYF. In nucleotides, the CDR3 is TGTGCCAGCAGTGAGGGCGGACTAGCGTCCTACGAGCAGTACTTC.

This sequence joins TRBV7-8 and TRBJ1-2, with TRBD1 as a possible D gene (6 bases). Germline V CDR1 and CDR2: SGHVS, FQNEAQ. Trimming removed 0 bases from V and 0 bases from J, with 8 bases in between. The length of the CDR3 is 15 residues. Here the CDR3 DNA reads TGTGCCAGCAGCTTAGCGCAGGGGACTAACTATGGCTACACCTTC. This codes for CASSLAQGTNYGYTF.

The rearrangement joins TRBV6-1 to TRBJ2-1, with a weak D call TRBD2 (5 bases). Germline CDR1 MNHNS, CDR2 SASEGT. The CDR3 contains 18 residues. The germline V and J ends were trimmed by 3 bases and 4 bases, with 22 bases remaining between them. CDR3 DNA sequence: TGTGCCAGCAGTGATGACTTCCATCGGACTCCCTCTTACAATGAGCAGTTCTTC. It yields the protein CASSDDFHRTPSYNEQFF.

The chain uses TRBV28 and TRBJ1-2; 7 nucleotides agree with TRBD1. After removal of 4 bases from V and 2 bases from J, the junction contained 7 bases not matched to a gene. CDR1 MDHEN and CDR2 SYDVKM come from the germline V gene. The CDR3 is 15 amino acids. CDR3 region: CASSSTGEANYGYTF. CDR3 DNA: TGTGCCAGCAGTTCAACAGGGGAAGCAAACTATGGCTACACCTTC.

This chain links TRBV6-5 with TRBJ2-1; TRBD1 matches 7 bases. CDR3 length: 15 residues. The V segment lost 4 bases and the J segment 2 bases; nucleotides outside the gene matches: 5. Germline CDR1 and CDR2: MNHEY and SVGAGI. In DNA, the CDR3 is TGTGCCAGCAGTTTGACAGGGTTCCCCTACAATGAGCAGTTCTTC. Translated, it gives CASSLTGFPYNEQFF.

This rearrangement joins TRBV5-4 to TRBJ2-2; TRBD1 might be the D (7 bases). Germline values: CDR1 SGHNT, CDR2 YYREEE (reference sequence). The CDR3 is made up of 16 amino acids. The V gene lost 1 base and the J gene lost 5 bases, with 15 bases spanning the gap. The chain's CDR3 is CASSLQRQGGTGELFF. CDR3 sequence (DNA): TGTGCCAGCAGCTTGCAACGGCAGGGGGGTACCGGGGAGCTGTTTTTT.

This sequence joins TRBV9 and TRBJ2-2; 9 bases are a match to TRBD1. This CDR3 spans 17 amino acids. The ends lost 3 bases at V and 6 bases at J; junction bases unmatched: 12. Germline V gene lookup returns CDR1 SGDLS and CDR2 YYNGEE. The CDR3 DNA is TGTGCCAGCAGCGCCTTAACCGGGACAGGGCTGTCCGGGGAGCTGTTTTTT. Translating it yields CASSALTGTGLSGELFF.

J is TRBJ2-1 and V is TRBV20-1; 14 bases align to TRBD2. Germline CDR1 reads DFQATT; CDR2 reads SNEGSKA (reference sequence). This CDR3 has 20 residues. Unmatched junction bases numbered 17, after V lost 3 bases and J lost 4 bases. CDR3 residues: CSASTTGTSGGRSRYNEQFF. CDR3 DNA: TGCAGTGCTAGTACGACGGGGACTAGCGGGGGCCGGTCGCGTTACAATGAGCAGTTCTTC.

The chain uses TRBV5-6 and TRBJ1-6; TRBD1 might be the D (6 bases). In germline, CDR1 is SGHDT, CDR2 YYEEEE. The CDR3 is 16 amino acids. The V and J ends lost 1 base and 7 bases respectively, with 15 bases between them. CDR3 DNA: TGTGCCAGCAGCTTGTGGGACAAGGGTTGGAATTCACCCCTCCACTTT. This encodes CASSLWDKGWNSPLHF.

The rearrangement joins TRBV7-2 to TRBJ2-5; D gene ambiguous. The CDR3 spans 15 residues. Germline loops: CDR1 SGHTA, CDR2 FQGNSA. V was trimmed by 6 bases and J by 0 bases, leaving 14 bases between them. This chain's CDR3 is CASSSSLTNQETQYF. For the CDR3, the DNA is TGTGCCAGCAGTTCCTCACTAACGAACCAAGAGACCCAGTACTTC. The full variable domain, completed using reference TRBV7-2 and TRBJ2-5, is GAGVSQSPSNKVTEKGKDVELRCDPISGHTALYWYRQSLGQGLEFLIYFQGNSAPDKSGLPSDRFSAERTGGSVSTLTIQRTQQEDSAVYLCASSSSLTNQETQYFGPGTRLLVL.

CDR3: CASSVGEGLGGAGTQYF. The CDR3 DNA reads as TGTGCCAGCAGCGTAGGAGAGGGGTTGGGGGGAGCGGGGACCCAGTACTTC. This rearrangement joins TRBV9 to TRBJ2-5, with D possibly being TRBD2 (6 bases). The germline V gene has CDR1 SGDLS and CDR2 YYNGEE. Trimming left V 0 bases short and J 7 bases short, with 22 bases between. CDR3 length: 17 residues.

This clone was seen a single time. The chain's CDR3 is CASSMGANKNTIYF. CDR3 DNA sequence: TGTGCCAGTAGTATGGGGGCAAACAAGAACACCATATATTTT. The gene calls are TRBV19 and TRBJ1-3, with D possibly TRBD1 on 6 matching bases. Trimming stripped 3 bases from V and 7 bases from J, with 13 bases between. This CDR3 contains 14 residues. The V gene's germline CDR1 is LNHDA and CDR2 SQIVND (reference sequence).

CDR3 region: CASSYSLGGQDYYEQYF. In DNA, the CDR3 is TGTGCCAGCAGTTACTCACTCGGGGGGCAGGACTACTACGAGCAGTACTTC. The rearrangement uses TRBV6-2 or TRBV6-3 and TRBJ2-7; D may be TRBD2 (7 bases). CDR1 is MNHEY, CDR2 SVGEGT, per germline. The length of the CDR3 is 17 residues. V was pared by 0 bases and J by 3 bases, with 18 bases between.

V is TRBV7-9 and J is TRBJ2-1, with 12 nucleotides matching TRBD1. Trimming cost V 3 bases and J 9 bases; bases outside gene matches: 9. The germline V gene encodes CDR1 SEHNR and CDR2 FQNEAQ (reference sequence). The CDR3 loop spans 16 amino acids. The CDR3 protein is CASSFVAGTGGLEQFF. CDR3 nucleotide sequence: TGTGCCAGCAGCTTTGTCGCCGGGACAGGGGGCCTTGAGCAGTTCTTC.

Here the CDR3 reads CAWSAEGAGNEKLFF. CDR3 nucleotides: TGTGCCTGGAGTGCCGAGGGGGCAGGGAACGAAAAACTGTTTTTT. The rearrangement joins TRBV30 to TRBJ1-4; 7 bases match TRBD1. After removal of 1 base from V and 8 bases from J, the junction contained 10 bases not matched to a gene. CDR3 size: 15 residues. CDR1 and CDR2 from the germline V gene are GTSNPN and SVGIG (reference sequence).

The chain has TRBV7-8 and TRBJ1-1, with D maybe TRBD1 (5 bases). Per the germline V gene, CDR1 is SGHVS and CDR2 is FQNEAQ. V lost 3 bases and J 8 bases, leaving 16 bases between the germline ends. The CDR3 extends over 14 amino acids. The CDR3, as DNA: TGTGCCAGCAGCTTCCGTGGGGGGTCCCACGAAGCTTTCTTT. This encodes CASSFRGGSHEAFF.

This clone was observed a handful of times. The chain uses TRBV9 and TRBJ1-2; a weak D match, TRBD1 (6 bases). V was pared by 3 bases and J by 2 bases, with 11 bases between. Germline CDR1 reads SGDLS; CDR2 reads YYNGEE. CDR3 length: 14 amino acids. CDR3 coding DNA: TGTGCCAGCAGCGCCGTTACAGGGAACTATGGCTACACCTTC. This codes for CASSAVTGNYGYTF.

The chain carries TRBV7-8 and TRBJ2-1; 8 bases match TRBD2. Looked up from germline, CDR1 is SGHVS and CDR2 is FQNEAQ. The CDR3 extends over 16 amino acids. Trimming took 3 bases from V and 7 from J; bases not matched to a gene: 11. The CDR3 DNA is TGTGCCAGCAGCTTTACGGGGGGGCCGGGATGGAATGAGCAGTTCTTC. It specifies CASSFTGGPGWNEQFF.